This T cell receptor beta chain was recorded in a study of cytomegalovirus exposure and HLA in healthy donors. Study observations and caveats: There were reportedly fewer N-insertions in an Asian-associated ancestry cluster than the approximately 640-donor mean, in a later analysis. HLA allele associations emerged for about 16,000 TCR beta sequences in a later analysis, at 0.05 false discovery rate.

The CDR3 covers 12 residues. Trimming stripped 8 bases from V and 5 bases from J, with 9 bases between. CDR1 and CDR2 from the germline V gene are SGHTA and FQGNSA. This clone has more than one count but fewer than ten. Its cognate antigen is unknown. PCR used 60 Vbeta primers and 13 Jbeta primers. Data came from immunoSEQ multiplex PCR; TCRdb stores just in-frame clones and leaves some out. This table has around 100,000 clones, 60% to 80% appearing once. This sequence joins TRBV7-2 and TRBJ1-4; D gene unclear. The sample taken for sequencing was PBMCs. This TCR was recovered from a man aged 45 to 65 in good health and CMV-seropositive. The CDR3, as DNA: TGTGCCAGCTCCCGCGAAAATGAAAAACTGTTTTTT. Residues: CASSRENEKLFF.